Each of the 18 T cell receptor beta chains below was sequenced from the same sample in a study of CD8 T cells in ankylosing spondylitis. No antigen has been identified for these receptors. TCRdb analysed the 5' RACE reads with MiXCR anew, one entry per CDR3 protein. The table has 470,000 or so distinct CDR3 sequences, about 24% seen once; the top ten hold under 0.9%. Findings and limits, study-wide: Ankylosing spondylitis blood appeared to be characterized by a TCR beta motif of eight highly homologous variants.

Sequencing input: blood, either unsorted or a sorted T cell fraction (not recorded which). The receptors come from a male donor with ankylosing spondylitis.

This clonotype has more than one count but fewer than ten. The genes are TRBV5-1 and TRBJ2-2; TRBD1 matches at 9 bases. The germline CDR1 and CDR2 sequences are SGHRS and YFSETQ. This CDR3 region has 14 residues. J lost 6 bases, V lost 2 bases, and 2 bases had no gene match. The CDR3 sequence is CASSFRQGAGELFF. CDR3 DNA: TGCGCCAGCAGCTTCCGACAGGGGGCCGGGGAGCTGTTTTTT.

CDR3 DNA: TGTGCCATCAGTGGGGGACCGGTTAACGCGACCCAGTACTTC. It codes for CAISGGPVNATQYF. This chain joins TRBV10-3 and TRBJ2-5; D is possibly TRBD1 or TRBD2 (5 bases each). Deletions cut 4 bases from V and 7 bases from J, with 16 bases between. Germline CDR1 ENHRY, CDR2 SYGVKD. This CDR3 has 14 amino acids.

The V gene is TRBV6-1, the J gene TRBJ1-4; D might be TRBD1 (5 bases). This CDR3 has 13 amino acids. Germline CDR1 MNHNS, CDR2 SASEGT. V dropped 8 bases and J dropped 7 bases, with 14 bases sitting between them. CDR3 protein: CASLGQNTEKLFF. CDR3 DNA sequence: TGTGCCAGCCTGGGGCAGAATACTGAAAAACTGTTTTTT.

In its sample, this clonotype was seen a few times. V usage is TRBV10-3 and J usage is TRBJ2-2, with 11 positions matching TRBD2. V trimming: 0 bases; J trimming: 4 bases; junction bases outside the gene matches: 7. Germline lookup yields CDR1 ENHRY and CDR2 SYGVKD. The length of the CDR3 is 18 residues. CDR3 loop: CAISESRLAGGPTGELFF. The CDR3 DNA reads as TGTGCCATCAGTGAGTCGCGTCTAGCGGGAGGTCCCACCGGGGAGCTGTTTTTT.

The gene calls are TRBV5-8 and TRBJ1-4, with 7 bases that match TRBD1. Germline lookup yields CDR1 SGHTS and CDR2 YDEGEE. The CDR3 length is 14 residues. The V gene end was trimmed by 5 bases and the J gene end by 3 bases; junction bases not matched to a gene: 4. CDR3 DNA: TGTGCCAGCAGGACCGGGACAGCTAATGAAAAACTGTTTTTT. Translation: CASRTGTANEKLFF.

The chain is built from TRBV24-1 and TRBJ2-2; tentatively, D is TRBD1 (6 bases). Germline lookup yields CDR1 KGHDR and CDR2 SFDVKD. The CDR3 contains 15 residues. Trimming took 7 bases from V and 0 from J, leaving 11 bases between them. The CDR3 region has the DNA TGTGCCACCAGCCTACAGGGAACGAACACCGGGGAGCTGTTTTTT. Amino acids: CATSLQGTNTGELFF.

The rearrangement joins TRBV7-2 to TRBJ1-5; tentative D call: TRBD1 (5 bases). CDR1 is SGHTA and CDR2 is FQGNSA in the germline V gene. CDR3 length: 14 amino acids. V lost 1 base and J lost 7, with 11 bases in between. CDR3 region: CASSLVPRDQPQHF. Written as DNA, the CDR3 is TGTGCCAGCAGCTTAGTCCCCAGGGACCAGCCCCAGCATTTT.

CDR3 bases: TGCAGTGCTAGAGCAGGGGAATACAATGAGCAGTTCTTC. Amino acid sequence: CSARAGEYNEQFF. The genes are TRBV20-1 and TRBJ2-1; TRBD1 is a possible D gene (6 bases). CDR3 length: 13 amino acids. CDR1 DFQATT and CDR2 SNEGSKA come from the germline V gene (reference sequence). Trimming took off 1 base at V and 4 bases at J, with 8 bases between the two ends.

This clonotype was counted between two and nine times. The V and J genes are TRBV28 and TRBJ2-1; 15 bases fit TRBD2. The germline CDR1 and CDR2 sequences are MDHEN and SYDVKM. Trimming at V came to 7 bases and at J to 10 bases, leaving 11 bases not matched to a gene. The CDR3 has 16 residues. CDR3: CASNDGTSGGLREQFF. DNA for the CDR3: TGTGCCAGCAACGATGGGACTAGCGGGGGGCTTAGGGAGCAGTTCTTC.

The chain employs TRBV27 and TRBJ1-3; 9 bases align to TRBD1. The CDR3 runs 15 residues. CDR1 is MNHEY, CDR2 SMNVEV, per germline (reference sequence). J lost 8 bases, V lost 2 bases, and 7 bases had no gene match. The CDR3 is CASSLPGQGLDTIYF. The DNA of the CDR3 is TGTGCCAGCAGTTTACCGGGACAGGGTCTTGACACCATATATTTT.

This clonotype was seen only a few times. The CDR3 is CASKPAPGGAYNEQFF. Written as DNA, the CDR3 is TGTGCCAGCAAACCCGCCCCTGGGGGGGCCTACAATGAGCAGTTCTTC. The rearrangement joins TRBV12-3 or TRBV12-4 to TRBJ2-1, with TRBD2 matching 7 bases. The CDR3 has 16 residues. V lost 7 bases to trimming and J lost 2 bases; unmatched junction nucleotides: 11.

This clonotype was seen a few times. This chain joins TRBV20-1 and TRBJ1-5, with D possibly being TRBD1 (6 bases). The CDR3 runs to 14 residues. The ends were cut back, 6 bases at V and 0 bases at J, with 12 bases in the middle. CDR1 DFQATT and CDR2 SNEGSKA come from the germline V gene (reference sequence). CDR3: CSAVGAYSNQPQHF. CDR3 DNA: TGCAGTGCCGTGGGGGCCTATAGCAATCAGCCCCAGCATTTT.

This sequence joins TRBV13 and TRBJ2-3; D is unclear. Per the germline V gene, CDR1 is PRHDT and CDR2 is FYEKMQ (reference sequence). Trimming removed 2 bases from V and 4 bases from J, with 7 bases in between. The CDR3 is 13 residues long. CDR3 region: CASSLRLSDTQYF. In DNA form, the CDR3 reads TGTGCCAGCAGCTTACGACTCTCAGATACGCAGTATTTT. Full variable domain (rest looked up from reference TRBV13 and TRBJ2-3): AAGVIQSPRHLIKEKRETATLKCYPIPRHDTVYWYQQGPGQDPQFLISFYEKMQSDKGSIPDRFSAQQFSDYHSELNMSSLELGDSALYFCASSLRLSDTQYFGPGTRLTVL.

This chain connects TRBV19 to TRBJ1-2; 8 bases are shared with TRBD1. The CDR3 spans 13 residues. From germline, CDR1 is LNHDA and CDR2 SQIVND (reference sequence). V was pared by 6 bases and J by 7 bases, with 7 bases of the junction left unmatched. The CDR3 is CASSQGALGGYTF. The CDR3 nucleotides read TGTGCCAGTAGCCAGGGGGCTCTTGGTGGCTACACCTTC.

This clonotype has only a few counts. This chain connects TRBV3-1 to TRBJ2-7; D unresolved. Germline loops: CDR1 LGHDT, CDR2 YNNKEL (reference sequence). The CDR3 has 14 residues. V gave up 4 bases and J gave up 2 bases, with 12 bases separating them. For the CDR3, the DNA is TGTGCCAGCAGCCCTCGAGGCAAGACCTACGAGCAGTACTTC. This gives the protein CASSPRGKTYEQYF.

Only a few counts were recorded for this clonotype. The V gene is TRBV21-1, the J gene TRBJ2-7. TRBV21-1 is tagged as a pseudogene. This CDR3 comprises 15 residues. CDR3 loop: CASSRLGRCPYEQYF. CDR3 nucleotides: TGTGCCAGCAGCCGCCTTGGGAGGTGCCCTTACGAGCAGTACTTC.

This chain links TRBV7-6 with TRBJ1-4; TRBD1 is a possible D gene (5 bases). Germline values: CDR1 SGHVS, CDR2 FNYEAQ. V lost 4 bases, J lost 5 bases, and 17 bases lay in between. This CDR3 has 16 residues. The CDR3 here is CASSSPGGGSNEKLFF. CDR3 sequence (DNA): TGTGCCAGCAGCTCCCCTGGGGGGGGGAGCAATGAAAAACTGTTTTTT.

The rearrangement joins TRBV5-4 to TRBJ2-1; TRBD2 agrees at 8 bases. The J segment lost 8 bases and the V segment lost 4 bases, leaving 11 bases of the junction unmatched. Germline V CDR1 and CDR2: SGHNT, YYREEE (reference sequence). This CDR3 is built from 15 residues. CDR3 in amino acids: CASSPGLAWGDEQFF. CDR3 nucleotide sequence: TGTGCCAGCAGCCCCGGACTAGCTTGGGGCGATGAGCAGTTCTTC.